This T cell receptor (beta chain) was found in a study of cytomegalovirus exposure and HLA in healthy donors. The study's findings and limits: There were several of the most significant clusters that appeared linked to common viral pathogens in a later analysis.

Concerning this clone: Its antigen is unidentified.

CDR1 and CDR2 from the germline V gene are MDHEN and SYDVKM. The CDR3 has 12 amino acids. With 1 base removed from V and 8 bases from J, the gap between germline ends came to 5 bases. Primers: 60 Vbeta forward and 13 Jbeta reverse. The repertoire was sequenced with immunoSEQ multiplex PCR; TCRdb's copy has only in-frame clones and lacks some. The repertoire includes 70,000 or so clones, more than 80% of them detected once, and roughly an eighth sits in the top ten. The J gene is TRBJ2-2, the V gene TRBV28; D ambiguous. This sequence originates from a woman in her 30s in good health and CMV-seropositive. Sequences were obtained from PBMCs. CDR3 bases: TGTGCCAGCAGTTTATTATTTGGGGAGCTGTTTTTT. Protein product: CASSLLFGELFF.